The 9 T cell receptor beta chains reported below all come from one sample, sequenced in a study of pediatric ulcerative colitis. TCRdb's table, derived via immunoSEQ multiplex PCR, lists solely in-frame clones and lacks some. The data contain around 64,000 clones, 77% of them singletons. Sequenced input: blood. These receptor sequences come from a boy between 10 and 17 years old with moderate ulcerative colitis.

This sequence joins TRBV25-1 and TRBJ1-4, with 7 bases aligning to TRBD1. The CDR3 spans 16 residues. The trim removed 5 bases at V and 5 bases at J, leaving 11 bases unmatched. The germline V gene has CDR1 MGHDK and CDR2 SYGVNS. For the CDR3, the DNA is TGTGCCAGCAGTCCCCGTGGGGCCAGGGGGAATGAAAAACTGTTTTTT. It is translated as CASSPRGARGNEKLFF.

The chain employs TRBV10-3 and TRBJ2-1, with 7 bases fitting TRBD1. This CDR3 is built from 15 residues. Germline lookup yields CDR1 ENHRY and CDR2 SYGVKD. V was pared by 6 bases and J by 4 bases, with 9 bases of the junction left unmatched. As DNA, the CDR3 is TGTGCCATCAGGGTTAGGGGACAGCCTTACAATGAGCAGTTCTTC. Translated: CAIRVRGQPYNEQFF.

This clone occurred a few times. The chain uses TRBV5-8 and TRBJ1-5, with 9 bases matching TRBD1. Germline V gives CDR1 SGHTS, CDR2 YDEGEE. Unmatched junction bases numbered 1, after V lost 0 bases and J lost 0 bases. CDR3 length equals 16 residues. The CDR3 region has the DNA TGTGCCAGCAGCTTGGGGACAGGGGCTAGCAATCAGCCCCAGCATTTT. Protein product: CASSLGTGASNQPQHF.

A word on this clone: Other DNA sequences in this specimen translate into the identical CDR3. The chain couples TRBV9 to TRBJ1-2; D uncertain. The germline V and J ends were trimmed by 5 bases and 2 bases, with 4 bases remaining between them. Germline V gene lookup returns CDR1 SGDLS and CDR2 YYNGEE. The CDR3 sequence is 11 residues long. The CDR3 DNA reads TGTGCCAGCAGTGGAAACTATGGCTACACCTTC. It specifies CASSGNYGYTF.

V usage is TRBV14 and J usage is TRBJ2-3; TRBD2 matches at 10 bases. Germline-derived CDR1 and CDR2 are SGHDN and FVKESK. This CDR3 region has 17 residues. Unmatched junction bases numbered 6, after V lost 2 bases and J lost 1 base. CDR3 nucleotides: TGTGCCAGCAGCCAAATCCTAGCGGGAGCGGGCACAGATACGCAGTATTTT. Translation gives CASSQILAGAGTDTQYF.

V and J are TRBV7-9 and TRBJ2-5; D possibly corresponds to TRBD1 (6 bases). Deletions cut 3 bases from V and 6 bases from J, with 11 bases between. This CDR3 contains 13 residues. Germline-derived CDR1 and CDR2 are SEHNR and FQNEAQ (reference sequence). Here the CDR3 reads CASSFGGAKTQYF. DNA for the CDR3: TGTGCCAGCAGCTTTGGGGGCGCGAAGACCCAGTACTTC. Based on the CDR3 plus reference TRBV7-9 and TRBJ2-5, the full variable domain is DTGVSQNPRHKITKRGQNVTFRCDPISEHNRLYWYRQTLGQGPEFLTYFQNEAQLEKSRLLSDRFSAERPKGSFSTLEIQRTEQGDSAMYLCASSFGGAKTQYFGPGTRLLVL.

V gene TRBV12-5 combines with J gene TRBJ1-3; D may be TRBD1 (6 bases). CDR3 size: 17 residues. In germline, CDR1 is LGHNT, CDR2 FRNRAP. Trimming left V 2 bases short and J 0 bases short, with 14 bases between. CDR3 sequence: CASGLPRDTYSGNTIYF. DNA of the CDR3: TGTGCTAGTGGTTTGCCCAGGGACACTTACTCTGGAAACACCATATATTTT.

The V call is TRBV19, the J call TRBJ1-6; D possibly corresponds to TRBD1 (5 bases). CDR3 size: 14 residues. V was clipped by 10 bases and J by 6 bases, with 16 bases between them. The germline V gene encodes CDR1 LNHDA and CDR2 SQIVND (reference sequence). CDR3 sequence reads: CATNMDQGNSPLHF. Written as DNA, the CDR3 is TGTGCCACCAATATGGACCAGGGTAATTCACCCCTCCACTTT.

V usage is TRBV7-5 and J usage is TRBJ2-3; the table assigns TRBD2, which was not confirmed against the DNA. TRBV7-5 is classified as a pseudogene. There are 16 residues in the CDR3. The DNA for the CDR3 is TGTGTCAGAAGCTTAGGGATAGCGGGAGAGTCAGATACGCAGTATTTT. Protein product: CVRSLGIAGESDTQYF.